The 17 T cell receptor beta chains below come from one sample, sequenced in a study of shared clonotypes between healthy human individuals. Positively selected for CCR7, the CD45RO-negative cells used as naive CD8 cells excluded terminally differentiated effector memory CD45RA+ cells. Method: immunoSEQ multiplex PCR; TCRdb's copy keeps in-frame clones and lacks some. Of roughly 2,000,000 clones listed, about 93% were seen once; the top ten hold about 1.7%. The sample consisted of naive CD8+ T cells from PBMCs. These TCRs come from a man aged 18 to 29 in good health. Some clones in this sample may be carry-over from other donors' samples.

With regard to this clone: A read error may produce the germline difference seen at one junction end. The chain combines TRBV29-1 with TRBJ2-7, with a weak D call TRBD2 (6 bases). The CDR3 loop spans 13 amino acids. Germline loops: CDR1 SQVTM, CDR2 ANQGSEA. CDR3 protein: CSVEGGNSYGQYF. CDR3 DNA sequence: TGCAGCGTTGAGGGAGGCAACTCCTACGGGCAGTACTTC.

J is TRBJ1-4 and V is TRBV7-9; possibly TRBD1 for D (6 bases). Germline V CDR1 and CDR2: SEHNR, FQNEAQ (reference sequence). The CDR3 extends over 17 amino acids. V was shortened by 1 base and J by 7 bases, with 19 bases between the two germline ends. The CDR3 is CASSLGLRGGRSEKLFF. The CDR3, as DNA: TGTGCCAGCAGCTTAGGACTACGAGGGGGTCGCTCTGAAAAACTGTTTTTT.

V gene TRBV29-1 combines with J gene TRBJ1-2; the D gene is possibly TRBD1 (5 bases). The CDR3 is 13 residues long. Trimming removed 7 bases from V and 6 bases from J, with 18 bases in between. Germline V gives CDR1 SQVTM, CDR2 ANQGSEA. Here the CDR3 reads CSALPPGGNGYTF. The CDR3 region has the DNA TGCAGCGCCCTACCCCCGGGGGGGAATGGCTACACCTTC.

This clone appeared once. V is TRBV4-2 and J is TRBJ2-2; 8 positions agree with TRBD1. With V trimmed by 3 bases and J by 2 bases, 14 bases remained unmatched. From germline, CDR1 is LGHNA and CDR2 YNFKEQ. This CDR3 is 19 amino acids long. CDR3 in DNA: TGTGCCAGCAGCCAGCAGGGGGCCTTATTCGCATCCAACACCGGGGAGCTGTTTTTT. Its translation is CASSQQGALFASNTGELFF.

The chain combines TRBV9 with TRBJ2-1; no clear D. The CDR3 totals 19 residues. V was cut by 0 bases and J by 1 base, with 20 bases left in between. Per germline, CDR1 SGDLS and CDR2 YYNGEE. CDR3 loop: CASSVAKTSPPRSYNEQFF. DNA for the CDR3: TGTGCCAGCAGCGTAGCTAAAACCTCTCCTCCTAGGTCCTACAATGAGCAGTTCTTC.

J is TRBJ1-1 and V is TRBV4-3; 7 bases are a match to TRBD1. The germline CDR1 and CDR2 sequences are LGHNA and YSLEER. This CDR3 has 16 residues. The V segment lost 4 bases and the J segment 0 bases; nucleotides outside the gene matches: 8. CDR3 protein: CASSPHRGTMNTEAFF. The CDR3 DNA reads TGCGCCAGCAGCCCGCACAGGGGCACCATGAACACTGAAGCTTTCTTT.

On this clone itself: Other DNA sequences in this sample translate to the same CDR3. The J gene is TRBJ1-2, the V gene TRBV11-2, with D hard to call. The length of the CDR3 is 11 residues. Between the trimmed V and J ends, which lost 3 bases and 8 bases, there was a span of 7 bases. Germline loops: CDR1 SGHAT, CDR2 FQNNGV. The CDR3 nucleotides read TGTGCCAGCAGCTTGGGCCTCGGCTACACCTTC. This sequence encodes CASSLGLGYTF.

Comment on this clone: Other DNA sequences in the same sample also yield this CDR3. V usage is TRBV27 and J usage is TRBJ2-7, with D unresolved. Germline V gene lookup returns CDR1 MNHEY and CDR2 SMNVEV (reference sequence). The CDR3 loop spans 15 amino acids. V lost 0 bases to trimming and J lost 1 base, with 10 bases between them. Written as DNA, the CDR3 is TGTGCCAGCAGTTTATCCGGTGGGTGGTCCTACGAGCAGTACTTC. The encoded protein is CASSLSGGWSYEQYF.

The chain is built from TRBV28 and TRBJ2-2; 12 nucleotides agree with TRBD1. Trimming took 7 bases from V and 8 from J; bases not matched to a gene: 5. The CDR3 loop spans 14 amino acids. Germline loops: CDR1 MDHEN, CDR2 SYDVKM. CDR3 loop: CASTRDRGPGELFF. CDR3 sequence (DNA): TGTGCCAGCACTCGGGACAGGGGGCCTGGGGAGCTGTTTTTT. Full variable domain (remainder filled in from reference TRBV28 and TRBJ2-2): DVKVTQSSRYLVKRTGEKVFLECVQDMDHENMFWYRQDPGLGLRLIYFSYDVKMKEKGDIPEGYSVSREKKERFSLILESASTNQTSMYLCASTRDRGPGELFFGEGSRLTVL.

V gene TRBV4-3 combines with J gene TRBJ2-7; tentatively, D is TRBD2 (6 bases). V lost 0 bases and J lost 11, with 14 bases in between. The CDR3 is 13 residues long. Germline V gives CDR1 LGHNA, CDR2 YSLEER. The CDR3 region is CASSQDRSGDKYF. The CDR3 nucleotides are TGCGCCAGCAGCCAAGATAGGTCGGGAGACAAGTACTTC.

The chain combines TRBV9 with TRBJ2-7; tentatively, D is TRBD2 (6 bases). There are 15 residues in the CDR3. With 2 bases removed from V and 5 bases from J, the gap between germline ends came to 17 bases. Germline CDR1 SGDLS, CDR2 YYNGEE. As DNA, the CDR3 is TGTGCCAGCAGCGTCCCGGGACTGGAAACGGACGAGCAGTACTTC. Translation gives CASSVPGLETDEQYF.

The gene calls are TRBV6-5 and TRBJ2-7; D not certain. The germline V gene encodes CDR1 MNHEY and CDR2 SVGAGI. The CDR3 covers 16 residues. The germline V and J ends were trimmed by 0 bases and 3 bases, with 15 bases remaining between them. Here the CDR3 DNA reads TGTGCCAGCAGTTACTCGGTAGGTCAGAGAGTCTACGAGCAGTACTTC. It translates to CASSYSVGQRVYEQYF.

V is TRBV5-1 and J is TRBJ2-3; TRBD1 might be the D (5 bases). The CDR3 is 14 residues long. Trimming left V 3 bases short and J 10 bases short, with 18 bases between. Germline lookup yields CDR1 SGHRS and CDR2 YFSETQ. CDR3 sequence reads: CASSSLAQGSAQYF. CDR3 nucleotide sequence: TGCGCCAGCAGCTCCCTCGCCCAGGGATCGGCGCAGTATTTT. The whole variable domain, filled in from reference TRBV5-1 and TRBJ2-3, reads KAGVTQTPRYLIKTRGQQVTLSCSPISGHRSVSWYQQTPGQGLQFLFEYFSETQRNKGNFPGRFSGRQFSNSRSEMNVSTLELGDSALYLCASSSLAQGSAQYFGPGTRLTVL.

This chain uses TRBV25-1 with TRBJ2-1; D perhaps matches TRBD1 (5 bases). The CDR3 spans 15 residues. V lost 1 base and J lost 5, with 12 bases in between. Germline CDR1 reads MGHDK; CDR2 reads SYGVNS. This CDR3 reads CASSEWGSMDNEQFF. CDR3 bases: TGTGCCAGCAGTGAATGGGGCTCCATGGACAATGAGCAGTTCTTC.

The rearrangement uses TRBV18 and TRBJ2-1; 10 bases line up with TRBD2. CDR3 length: 19 amino acids. Germline V gene lookup returns CDR1 KGHSH and CDR2 LQKENI. Trimming at V came to 2 bases and at J to 4 bases, leaving 14 bases not matched to a gene. The CDR3 region has the DNA TGTGCCAGCTCACCAGACGAGCTAAGCGGGAGGGAGCTTTACAATGAGCAGTTCTTC. This encodes CASSPDELSGRELYNEQFF.

J is TRBJ2-1 and V is TRBV5-1; 9 bases align to TRBD1. The ends lost 2 bases at V and 3 bases at J; junction bases unmatched: 6. Germline CDR1 is SGHRS and CDR2 is YFSETQ. The CDR3 extends over 16 amino acids. The CDR3 DNA follows: TGCGCCAGCAGCTTTGCCGGGACAGGGCGCTACAATGAGCAGTTCTTC. This encodes CASSFAGTGRYNEQFF.

Worth noting for this clone: Within the sample, other DNA sequences also encode this same CDR3. The CDR3 here is CASSVGQTNTEAFF. Here the CDR3 DNA reads TGTGCCAGCAGCGTAGGACAAACAAACACTGAAGCTTTCTTT. V is TRBV9 and J is TRBJ1-1; D gene unclear. Germline CDR1 SGDLS, CDR2 YYNGEE. Trimming pared 0 bases from V and 2 bases from J, leaving 8 bases between. The CDR3 extends over 14 amino acids.